These 21 T cell receptor beta chains were sequenced from one sample in a study of blood T cell repertoires in COVID-19 (dated by TCRdb to about 2020). Libraries came from the immunoSEQ multiplex PCR assay. TCRdb retrieved this table from immuneACCESS and kept in-frame rearrangements only. Not all clones are present; in checked studies, unresolved V genes account for under half, and no reason is known for the remainder. The table for this sample lists over 35,000 clones; roughly nine tenths of them were counted only once. Of the sample, roughly 14% falls within the top ten clones. Sequencing used peripheral blood. The receptors derive from a woman in her twenties or thirties in a cohort sampled during active COVID-19.

The J gene is TRBJ2-7, the V gene TRBV11-3; TRBD1 is a possible D gene (5 bases). The germline gives CDR1 SGHNT, CDR2 YENEEA. V shed 5 bases and J shed 1 base, with 12 bases lying between them. This CDR3 is built from 14 residues. The DNA for the CDR3 is TGTGCCAGCAGCCAGATTCAGGGATCCTACGAGCAGTACTTC. Its protein is CASSQIQGSYEQYF. Supplemented by reference TRBV11-3 and TRBJ2-7, the full variable domain reads EAGVVQSPRYKIIEKKQPVAFWCNPISGHNTLYWYLQNLGQGPELLIRYENEEAVDDSQLPKDRFSAERLKGVDSTLKIQPAELGDSAVYLCASSQIQGSYEQYFGPGTRLTVT.

The CDR3 here is CASRANRQRVNTEAFF. CDR3 DNA sequence: TGTGCCAGCAGGGCTAACCGACAGAGAGTGAACACTGAAGCTTTCTTT. V and J are TRBV6-6 and TRBJ1-1; TRBD1 might be the D (5 bases). This CDR3 is 16 amino acids long. Trimming pared 6 bases from V and 0 bases from J, leaving 17 bases between. Germline assignment: CDR1 MNHNY and CDR2 SVGAGI (reference sequence).

The V gene is TRBV19, the J gene TRBJ1-4; possible D gene TRBD1, 5 bases. Trimming left V 6 bases short and J 7 bases short, with 15 bases between. CDR1 is LNHDA and CDR2 is SQIVND in the germline V gene (reference sequence). This CDR3 has 14 residues. This CDR3 reads CASRPGHYREKLFF. DNA of the CDR3: TGTGCCAGTAGACCCGGACACTACCGTGAAAAACTGTTTTTT.

The chain carries TRBV11-2 and TRBJ2-1; 11 bases agree with TRBD2. CDR1 SGHAT and CDR2 FQNNGV come from the germline V gene. CDR3 length equals 14 residues. Trimming took 7 bases from V and 5 from J; bases not matched to a gene: 4. The CDR3 spells CASTTSGGDNEQFF. In DNA form, the CDR3 reads TGTGCCAGCACAACTAGCGGGGGAGACAATGAGCAGTTCTTC.

This chain connects TRBV6-5 to TRBJ2-7; 7 bases align to TRBD1. The V segment lost 4 bases and the J segment 1 base; nucleotides outside the gene matches: 10. From germline, CDR1 is MNHEY and CDR2 SVGAGI. This CDR3 spans 16 amino acids. The CDR3 DNA follows: TGTGCCAGCAGTTCCCCTAGGGGGCCCCTTTCCTACGAGCAGTACTTC. It yields the protein CASSSPRGPLSYEQYF.

This chain joins TRBV10-3 and TRBJ1-1; no clear D gene. The CDR3 is 15 residues long. V lost 6 bases to trimming and J lost 3 bases, with 17 bases between them. Germline V gives CDR1 ENHRY, CDR2 SYGVKD. The DNA of the CDR3 is TGTGCCATCAGCCCTTACTCCGGGTGGGACACTGAAGCTTTCTTT. Encoded protein: CAISPYSGWDTEAFF.

V gene TRBV13 combines with J gene TRBJ1-2, with no clear D. The length of the CDR3 is 13 residues. V was clipped by 2 bases and J by 8 bases, with 12 bases between them. In germline, CDR1 is PRHDT, CDR2 FYEKMQ (reference sequence). The CDR3 region is CASSLPQLRGYTF. The CDR3 DNA sequence: TGTGCCAGCAGCTTACCCCAACTGCGAGGCTACACCTTC.

V is TRBV4-3 and J is TRBJ2-7; D not resolved. The CDR3 is 14 residues long. Trimming took off 4 bases at V and 6 bases at J, with 16 bases between the two ends. Germline V CDR1 and CDR2: LGHNA, YSLEER. Here the CDR3 DNA reads TGCGCCAGCAGCCGTGGTGTCCTAGGATCCGAGCAGTACTTC. Translation gives CASSRGVLGSEQYF.

The CDR3 region is CAWSLETGGYNEQFF. The DNA of the CDR3 is TGTGCCTGGAGTCTTGAGACAGGGGGTTACAATGAGCAGTTCTTC. The V and J genes are TRBV30 and TRBJ2-1; 9 bases map to TRBD1. Germline trimming cut 2 bases from V and 4 bases from J; bases unmatched to any gene: 6. From germline, CDR1 is GTSNPN and CDR2 SVGIG (reference sequence). The CDR3 sequence is 15 residues long.

This chain links TRBV29-1 with TRBJ2-5, with D possibly matching TRBD2 (6 bases). V was shortened by 1 base and J by 5 bases, with 11 bases between the two germline ends. The CDR3 runs 13 residues. CDR1 is SQVTM, CDR2 ANQGSEA, per germline. The CDR3 bases are TGCAGCGTTGAAGGGGTCCGGGGGGAGACCCAGTACTTC. The encoded protein is CSVEGVRGETQYF.

CDR3 region: CASRRTSGSTGELFF. The CDR3 coding sequence is TGTGCCAGCAGGAGGACTAGCGGGAGTACCGGGGAGCTGTTTTTT. The V call is TRBV2, the J call TRBJ2-2; 13 positions match TRBD2. Germline CDR1 SNHLY, CDR2 FYNNEI. The V segment lost 6 bases and the J segment 5 bases; nucleotides outside the gene matches: 3. CDR3 length: 15 amino acids.

The DNA of the CDR3 is TGTGCCAGCAGCGAACAGGGGAGGCATTTCGAGCAGTACTTC. This translates into CASSEQGRHFEQYF. This rearrangement joins TRBV7-8 to TRBJ2-7; D perhaps matches TRBD1 (7 bases). This CDR3 has 14 residues. Deletions cut 5 bases from V and 6 bases from J, with 17 bases between. The germline V gene encodes CDR1 SGHVS and CDR2 FQNEAQ.

The chain employs TRBV5-5 and TRBJ1-3; D is perhaps TRBD1 (5 bases). CDR1 is SGHKS, CDR2 YYEKEE, per germline (reference sequence). The CDR3 runs 16 residues. With 0 bases removed from V and 4 bases from J, the gap between germline ends came to 14 bases. The CDR3 loop reads CASSLVSGIMGNTIYF. The CDR3 DNA reads as TGTGCCAGCAGCTTGGTCTCAGGGATAATGGGAAACACCATATATTTT. Filled out from reference TRBV5-5 and TRBJ1-3, the complete variable domain reads DAGVTQSPTHLIKTRGQQVTLRCSPISGHKSVSWYQQVLGQGPQFIFQYYEKEERGRGNFPDRFSARQFPNYSSELNVNALLLGDSALYLCASSLVSGIMGNTIYFGEGSWLTVV.

The V and J genes are TRBV9 and TRBJ1-5, with D possibly being TRBD1 (6 bases). V was clipped by 3 bases and J by 4 bases, with 11 bases between them. Germline V gives CDR1 SGDLS, CDR2 YYNGEE. The CDR3 contains 14 residues. The CDR3, as DNA: TGTGCCAGCAGCGCGACAGGTTTGAATCAGCCCCAGCATTTT. Residues: CASSATGLNQPQHF.

The chain carries TRBV19 and TRBJ1-1, with unresolved D. The CDR3 totals 14 residues. Trimming cost V 6 bases and J 0 bases, with 11 bases left between them. Germline CDR1 LNHDA, CDR2 SQIVND (reference sequence). CDR3 sequence: CASSPAGLNTEAFF. The CDR3 nucleotides read TGTGCCAGTAGCCCGGCCGGGTTGAACACTGAAGCTTTCTTT.

This clone appeared a few times. The chain employs TRBV4-1 and TRBJ2-3; 8 nucleotides line up with TRBD2. The CDR3 sequence is 14 residues long. With V trimmed by 5 bases and J by 6 bases, 7 bases remained unmatched. Per germline, CDR1 MGHRA and CDR2 YSYEKL. CDR3 loop: CASSIPGGLDTQYF. CDR3 DNA sequence: TGCGCCAGCAGCATCCCGGGGGGGTTGGATACGCAGTATTTT.

The genes are TRBV27 and TRBJ2-2; D might be TRBD2 (7 bases). The CDR3 runs 16 residues. V was pared by 5 bases and J by 8 bases, with 21 bases between. From germline, CDR1 is MNHEY and CDR2 SMNVEV (reference sequence). CDR3 in amino acids: CASSDLAEGGWGELFF. DNA of the CDR3: TGTGCCAGCAGTGATCTAGCGGAGGGGGGTTGGGGGGAGCTGTTTTTT.

The genes are TRBV28 and TRBJ2-7, with TRBD1 identical over 9 bases. Trimming removed 7 bases from V and 1 base from J; junction bases left unmatched: 8. The germline gives CDR1 MDHEN, CDR2 SYDVKM. The CDR3 has 15 amino acids. The CDR3 here is CASTSPGTGSYEQYF. The CDR3 DNA reads TGTGCCAGCACTTCACCCGGGACAGGGTCCTACGAGCAGTACTTC.

This clone was detected only once. V is TRBV5-6 and J is TRBJ2-7; the match to TRBD1 covers 7 bases. The junction had 4 bases not matched to a gene; V was cut back by 4 bases and J by 3 bases. The CDR3 has 13 amino acids. Germline V gene lookup returns CDR1 SGHDT and CDR2 YYEEEE. CDR3 DNA: TGTGCCAGCAGCCCGACAGGGTACTACGAGCAGTACTTC. Residues: CASSPTGYYEQYF.

V gene TRBV5-4 combines with J gene TRBJ2-1; D perhaps matches TRBD2 (6 bases). This CDR3 region has 16 residues. Germline assignment: CDR1 SGHNT and CDR2 YYREEE (reference sequence). With 4 bases removed from V and 9 bases from J, the gap between germline ends came to 23 bases. This CDR3 is CASSQGRDLSYAEQFF. CDR3 coding DNA: TGTGCCAGCAGCCAGGGACGGGACTTAAGTTATGCTGAGCAGTTCTTC.

In its sample, this clone was seen once. The V and J genes are TRBV27 and TRBJ2-7, with TRBD1 identical over 11 bases. The CDR3 contains 15 residues. With 3 bases clipped from V and 7 bases from J, the junction kept 8 bases outside the gene matches. The germline V gene has CDR1 MNHEY and CDR2 SMNVEV (reference sequence). For the CDR3, the DNA is TGTGCCAGCAGTTTGCTAGGACAGGGGGCGGGAGAGCAGTACTTC. Translation: CASSLLGQGAGEQYF.